What follows are 7 T cell receptor beta chains derived from one specimen sequenced in a study of T-cell memory formation after mild COVID-19. Each CDR3 protein gets one entry after TCRdb re-called the 5' RACE reads with MiXCR. The sample has some 15,000 distinct CDR3 sequences, about 21% seen once. Sequenced input: PBMCs or a T cell subset sorted from them (not recorded which). The origin of the receptors is an adult woman who had mild COVID-19 (a few samples of this study predate the infection). Cell type and time point are not known.

Ten or more counts support this clonotype. The chain is built from TRBV12-3 or TRBV12-4 and TRBJ2-1, with TRBD2 matching 9 bases. The CDR3 covers 15 residues. J was trimmed by 5 bases and V by 3 bases; bases with no gene match: 5. As DNA, the CDR3 is TGTGCCAGCAGTTTTTGGCTAGCGGGAAACAATGAGCAGTTCTTC. This sequence encodes CASSFWLAGNNEQFF.

This clonotype was seen ten or more times. The gene calls are TRBV5-3 and TRBJ2-1; 7 nucleotides line up with TRBD1. TRBV5-3 is flagged as an ORF with uncertain function. V dropped 2 bases and J dropped 5; count of bases not matched to a gene: 10. This CDR3 has 16 residues. In DNA, the CDR3 is TGTGCCAGAAGCTTACCTGACAGGGAGTCCCACAATGAGCAGTTCTTC. This codes for CARSLPDRESHNEQFF.

The sample holds many counts of this clonotype. The rearrangement links TRBV7-6 to TRBJ2-1, with 10 bases aligning to TRBD2. CDR3 length equals 15 residues. V was pared by 6 bases and J by 4 bases, with 6 bases of the junction left unmatched. The germline gives CDR1 SGHVS, CDR2 FNYEAQ. CDR3 nucleotides: TGTGCCAGCAGTCCCGGGACTAGCGCGTACAATGAGCAGTTCTTC. As protein: CASSPGTSAYNEQFF.

This clonotype was seen at least ten times. The V call is TRBV5-1, the J call TRBJ2-5; tentative D call: TRBD2 (6 bases). Per the germline V gene, CDR1 is SGHRS and CDR2 is YFSETQ. The CDR3 extends over 14 amino acids. V was pared by 0 bases and J by 1 base, with 7 bases between. For the CDR3, the DNA is TGCGCCAGCAGCTTGGAACTAGCCCAAGAGACCCAGTACTTC. Translated: CASSLELAQETQYF.

This clonotype was counted many times. The chain employs TRBV30 and TRBJ2-7; tentatively, D is TRBD2 (5 bases). Germline V CDR1 and CDR2: GTSNPN, SVGIG (reference sequence). CDR3 length: 16 residues. V gave up 0 bases and J gave up 0 bases, with 15 bases separating them. The CDR3 nucleotides are TGTGCCTGGAGTGTTGGTTCGAGGGCCCTCTCCTACGAGCAGTACTTC. Protein product: CAWSVGSRALSYEQYF.

The table lists this clonotype with many counts. The chain carries TRBV9 and TRBJ1-1; maybe TRBD1 (5 bases). The V and J ends lost 2 bases and 1 base respectively, with 12 bases between them. The CDR3 has 15 residues. Per germline, CDR1 SGDLS and CDR2 YYNGEE. Written as DNA, the CDR3 is TGTGCCAGCAGCGTCTCATCCGGGGGGAACACTGAAGCTTTCTTT. Translated, it gives CASSVSSGGNTEAFF.

This chain links TRBV12-3 or TRBV12-4 with TRBJ1-1; D perhaps matches TRBD1 (5 bases). V was clipped by 11 bases and J by 4 bases, with 14 bases between them. The CDR3 contains 12 residues. The CDR3 here is CAARGLGTEAFF. In DNA form, the CDR3 reads TGTGCCGCCCGGGGGTTGGGCACTGAAGCTTTCTTT.